This is a list of T cell receptor beta chains from one sample in a study of brain T cells in children with intractable seizures. The assay was immunoSEQ multiplex PCR, and TCRdb's table has in-frame clones only and misses some. Here the sample spans about 340,000 clones, 85% to 95% being singletons. Sequencing was performed on peripheral blood, taken 5 to 6 months after surgery. The source of these receptors is a boy less than two years old with tuberous sclerosis and intractable seizures. Each CDR3 is given with its conserved first and last residue. D genes are given only for firm matches. Some rows have no size entry. The others give once, few or many, or a class for an expanded clone.

- TRBJ2-7 - TRBV5-6 CASSLFDYGFSTYEQYF TGTGCCAGCAGCTTATTCGACTACGGTTTTTCCACCTACGAGCAGTACTTC
- TRBJ1-3 - TRBV6-1 CASSESQRLDTNPSGNTIYF TGTGCCAGCAGTGAATCTCAACGGCTGGACACTAATCCCTCTGGAAACACCATATATTTT
TRBD1 TRBJ1-2 - TRBV7-6 CASSLGTGIEGYTF TGTGCCAGCAGCCTCGGGACAGGGATTGAAGGCTACACCTTC
- TRBJ1-1 - TRBV27 CASSPVADLFTEAFF TGTGCCAGCAGCCCTGTTGCGGACCTATTCACTGAAGCTTTCTTT
TRBD1 TRBJ2-3 - TRBV5-5 CASSFRGPSSTDTQYF TGTGCCAGCAGCTTTAGGGGGCCCTCTAGCACAGATACGCAGTATTTT
TRBD2 TRBJ2-1 - TRBV5-1 CASSVHPGLGVNEQFF TGCGCCAGCAGCGTACATCCGGGACTAGGGGTTAATGAGCAGTTCTTC
- TRBJ2-3 - TRBV3-1/TRBV3-2 CASSQSWGATDTQYF TGTGCCAGCAGCCAATCATGGGGGGCTACAGATACGCAGTATTTT
TRBD1 TRBJ2-2 - TRBV5-1 CASSLGQGAGELFF TGCGCCAGCAGCTTGGGACAGGGGGCCGGGGAGCTGTTTTTT
- TRBJ1-5 - TRBV4-1 CASSQGPGLGGVAQHF TGCGCCAGCAGCCAAGGCCCCGGGCTGGGGGGGGTGGCCCAGCATTTT
- TRBJ2-7 few TRBV9 CASSVGWTAYEQYF TGTGCCAGCAGCGTAGGTTGGACAGCCTACGAGCAGTACTTC
- TRBJ1-1 - TRBV14 CASSRQKLTATLGTEAFF TGTGCCAGCAGCCGACAAAAATTAACAGCCACTTTGGGCACTGAAGCTTTCTTT
TRBD1 TRBJ1-1 - TRBV5-1 CASSLDRQGSTEAFF TGCGCCAGCAGCTTGGACCGACAGGGGAGCACTGAAGCTTTCTTT
- TRBJ1-1 - TRBV18 CASSPAGEGIRTEAFF TGTGCCAGCTCACCCGCCGGGGAGGGAATCAGGACTGAAGCTTTCTTT
- TRBJ2-1 - TRBV20-1 CSATNYNEQFF TGCAGTGCCACCAACTACAATGAGCAGTTCTTC
TRBD1 TRBJ1-5 - TRBV4-1 CASSPVSFQGGNQPQHF TGCGCCAGCAGCCCCGTTTCCTTCCAGGGGGGCAATCAGCCCCAGCATTTT
TRBD2 TRBJ2-5 - TRBV19 CASSTRTSGRQETQYF TGTGCCAGTAGTACCCGGACTAGCGGGAGACAAGAGACCCAGTACTTC
TRBD2 TRBJ2-1 - TRBV11-2 CASSAGTSGRYNEQFF TGTGCCAGCAGCGCCGGGACTAGCGGGAGGTACAATGAGCAGTTCTTC
TRBD2 TRBJ2-5 - TRBV7-9 CASSSGLGIETQYF TGTGCCAGCAGTTCAGGACTAGGGATAGAGACCCAGTACTTC
- TRBJ1-5 - TRBV6-5 CASSYLGVGGNQPQHF TGTGCCAGCAGTTATTTAGGGGTCGGGGGCAATCAGCCCCAGCATTTT
- TRBJ2-4 - TRBV20-1 CSASAGVKNIQYF TGCAGTGCTAGTGCAGGGGTCAAAAACATTCAGTACTTC
TRBD1 TRBJ1-6 - TRBV11-3 CASSFRDRFNSPLHF TGTGCCAGCAGCTTCCGGGACAGATTTAATTCACCCCTCCACTTT
- TRBJ2-5 once TRBV5-8 CASSFDGRGWETQYF TGTGCCAGCAGCTTTGACGGGAGAGGGTGGGAGACCCAGTACTTC
- TRBJ1-2 - TRBV5-1 CASSSGPGNGYTF TGCGCCAGCAGCTCCGGCCCTGGGAATGGCTACACCTTC
TRBD2 TRBJ2-1 - TRBV30 CAWIGGLAGLSNEQFF TGTGCCTGGATCGGGGGACTAGCGGGACTGTCAAATGAGCAGTTCTTC
- TRBJ1-3 - TRBV9 CASRGSSGNTIYF TGTGCCAGCAGGGGTAGCTCTGGAAACACCATATATTTT
- TRBJ1-1 - TRBV19 CASDHLWNTEAFF TGTGCCAGTGACCACCTGTGGAACACTGAAGCTTTCTTT
- TRBJ2-1 - TRBV11-3 CASSRGGALYNEQFF TGTGCCAGCAGCCGAGGGGGGGCCCTCTACAATGAGCAGTTCTTC
- TRBJ2-7 - TRBV24-1 CATSDRDTSYEQYF TGTGCCACCAGTGACCGGGACACTAGCTACGAGCAGTACTTC
TRBD2 TRBJ2-3 - TRBV4-2 CASSPLAASGRDTQYF TGTGCCAGCAGCCCCCTGGCGGCTAGCGGGAGAGATACGCAGTATTTT
TRBD2 TRBJ2-7 - TRBV27 CASSSGLAGEQYF TGTGCCAGCAGTTCGGGACTAGCGGGCGAGCAGTACTTC
- TRBJ2-2 - TRBV9 CASSARGSSGTGELFF TGTGCCAGCAGCGCCAGGGGTTCCTCGGGGACCGGGGAGCTGTTTTTT
- TRBJ1-6 - TRBV30 CAWSVGGLYNSPLHF TGTGCCTGGAGTGTGGGTGGCCTGTATAATTCACCCCTCCACTTT
- TRBJ1-2 - TRBV27 CASSYEGGGGYTF TGTGCCAGCAGTTACGAGGGGGGGGGTGGCTACACCTTC
TRBD1 TRBJ1-6 - TRBV9 CASSSPKGQGTTYSPLHF TGTGCCAGCAGTTCTCCGAAGGGACAGGGGACCACTTATTCACCCCTCCACTTT
TRBD1 TRBJ1-4 - TRBV11-2 CASSLADRVQLFF TGTGCCAGCAGCTTGGCCGACAGGGTTCAACTGTTTTTT
TRBD2 TRBJ2-3 - TRBV18 CASSLFSGTRTDTQYF TGTGCCAGCTCACTATTTAGCGGGACCCGCACAGATACGCAGTATTTT
- TRBJ1-1 - TRBV11-1 CASSTTPGEAFF TGTGCCAGCAGTACAACCCCTGGTGAAGCTTTCTTT
- TRBJ1-2 - TRBV28 CASRLLSVGGGYTF TGTGCCAGCAGGCTACTCAGTGTAGGCGGTGGCTACACCTTC
- TRBJ1-1 - TRBV9 CASSVDGEDTEAFF TGTGCCAGCAGCGTAGACGGGGAGGATACTGAAGCTTTCTTT
- TRBJ2-1 - TRBV4-1 CASSQPPAAWDLHYNEQFF TGCGCCAGCAGCCAACCTCCGGCAGCCTGGGACTTACACTACAATGAGCAGTTCTTC
- TRBJ2-1 once TRBV11-3 CASSFRAERSYNEQFF TGTGCCAGCAGCTTCCGGGCGGAACGCTCCTACAATGAGCAGTTCTTC
TRBD2 TRBJ2-7 - TRBV4-2 CASSQEKLADSYEQYF TGTGCCAGCAGCCAAGAGAAGCTAGCGGACTCCTACGAGCAGTACTTC
TRBD2 TRBJ2-3 - TRBV6-1 CASSALTSGYTDTQYF TGTGCCAGCAGTGCCTTGACTAGCGGCTACACAGATACGCAGTATTTT
- TRBJ1-1 once TRBV30 CAWSRLLGSARDTEAFF TGTGCCTGGAGCAGACTTTTGGGCTCCGCTCGGGACACTGAAGCTTTCTTT
- TRBJ2-3 - TRBV14 CASSQVGYPNTDTQYF TGTGCCAGCAGCCAAGTAGGCTATCCAAACACAGATACGCAGTATTTT
- TRBJ2-7 - TRBV7-9 CASSRGAGLGEQYF TGTGCCAGCAGCCGGGGGGCAGGGCTAGGCGAGCAGTACTTC
- TRBJ2-3 - TRBV7-2 CASSPGLGVHTQYF TGTGCCAGCAGCCCCGGGCTAGGGGTCCATACGCAGTATTTT
- TRBJ1-2 - TRBV2 CASSERAGYTF TGTGCCAGCAGTGAACGGGCTGGCTACACCTTC
- TRBJ1-4 - TRBV7-6 CASSSGLSNEKLFF TGTGCCAGCAGCTCGGGACTGTCTAATGAAAAACTGTTTTTT
TRBD2 TRBJ2-5 - TRBV10-3 CATGLAGAGETQYF TGTGCCACCGGACTAGCGGGGGCCGGGGAGACCCAGTACTTC
TRBD2 TRBJ2-7 - TRBV12-3/TRBV12-4 CASSTSGSYEQYF TGTGCCAGCAGTACTAGCGGCTCCTACGAGCAGTACTTC